The T cell receptor beta chain described here comes from a study of CD8 T cells in ankylosing spondylitis. General study results and limits: Reportedly, matched ankylosing spondylitis synovial fluid was significantly enriched for disease-linked clones.

Trimming at V came to 6 bases and at J to 2 bases, leaving 3 bases not matched to a gene. CDR1 is DFQATT and CDR2 is SNEGSKA in the germline V gene (reference sequence). The CDR3 length is 13 residues. There are a few counts of this clonotype. Its cognate antigen is unknown. Molecular-barcoded quantitative 5'-RACE produced these TCR beta libraries. TCRdb re-analysed the 5' RACE reads in MiXCR, keeping a single row per CDR3 protein. Of almost 250,000 distinct CDR3 sequences in the sample, approximately 30% were seen once. The sample was blood, either unsorted or a sorted T cell fraction (not recorded which). The TCR originated in a male donor with ankylosing spondylitis or in good health (not recorded which). The J gene is TRBJ2-7, the V gene TRBV20-1; TRBD1 aligns across 11 bases. CDR3 in amino acids: CSARDRGTYEQYF. Here the CDR3 DNA reads TGCAGTGCAAGGGACAGGGGGACCTACGAGCAGTACTTC.